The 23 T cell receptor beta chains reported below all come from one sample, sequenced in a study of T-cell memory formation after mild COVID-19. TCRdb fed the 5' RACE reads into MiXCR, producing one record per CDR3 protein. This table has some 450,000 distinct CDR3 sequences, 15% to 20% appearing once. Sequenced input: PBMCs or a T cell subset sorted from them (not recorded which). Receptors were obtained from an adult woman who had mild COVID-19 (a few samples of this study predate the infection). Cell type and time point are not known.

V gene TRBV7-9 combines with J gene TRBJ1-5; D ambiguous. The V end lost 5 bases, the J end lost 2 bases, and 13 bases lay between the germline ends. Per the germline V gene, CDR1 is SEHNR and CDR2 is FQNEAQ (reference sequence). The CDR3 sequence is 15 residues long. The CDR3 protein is CASSDARQGNQPQHF. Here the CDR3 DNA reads TGTGCCAGCAGCGACGCAAGGCAGGGCAATCAGCCCCAGCATTTT.

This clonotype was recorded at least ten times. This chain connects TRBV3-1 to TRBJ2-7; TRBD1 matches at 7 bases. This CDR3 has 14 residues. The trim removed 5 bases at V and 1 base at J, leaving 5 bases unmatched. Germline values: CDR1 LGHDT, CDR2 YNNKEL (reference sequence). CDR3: CASSAGTASYEQYF. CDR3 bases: TGTGCCAGCAGCGCCGGGACAGCATCCTACGAGCAGTACTTC.

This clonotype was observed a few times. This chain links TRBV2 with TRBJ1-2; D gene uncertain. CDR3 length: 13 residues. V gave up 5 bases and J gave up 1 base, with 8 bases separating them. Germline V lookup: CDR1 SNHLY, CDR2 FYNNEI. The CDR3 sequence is CASSTVNNYGYTF. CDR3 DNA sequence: TGTGCCAGCAGTACAGTGAATAACTATGGCTACACCTTC.

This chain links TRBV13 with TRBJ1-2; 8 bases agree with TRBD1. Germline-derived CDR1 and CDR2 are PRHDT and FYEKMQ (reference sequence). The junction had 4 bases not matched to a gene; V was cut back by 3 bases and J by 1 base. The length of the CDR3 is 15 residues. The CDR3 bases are TGTGCCAGCAGCTTTGGAGACAGGGGTAACTATGGCTACACCTTC. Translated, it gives CASSFGDRGNYGYTF. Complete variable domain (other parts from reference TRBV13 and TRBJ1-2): AAGVIQSPRHLIKEKRETATLKCYPIPRHDTVYWYQQGPGQDPQFLISFYEKMQSDKGSIPDRFSAQQFSDYHSELNMSSLELGDSALYFCASSFGDRGNYGYTFGSGTRLTVV.

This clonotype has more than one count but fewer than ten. CDR3 in amino acids: CASSPAAVAGGTYEQYF. In DNA, the CDR3 is TGTGCCAGCTCACCAGCGGCGGTAGCGGGAGGTACCTACGAGCAGTACTTC. The chain has TRBV18 and TRBJ2-7, with 10 bases aligning to TRBD2. The germline CDR1 and CDR2 sequences are KGHSH and LQKENI. The CDR3 has 17 amino acids. Trimming took 2 bases from V and 2 from J; bases not matched to a gene: 9.

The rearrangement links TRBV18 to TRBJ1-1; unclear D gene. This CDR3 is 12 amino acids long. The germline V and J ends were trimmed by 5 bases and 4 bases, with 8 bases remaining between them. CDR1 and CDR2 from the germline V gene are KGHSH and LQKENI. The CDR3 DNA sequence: TGTGCCAGCTCAGCCGGGAGCACTGAAGCTTTCTTT. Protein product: CASSAGSTEAFF.

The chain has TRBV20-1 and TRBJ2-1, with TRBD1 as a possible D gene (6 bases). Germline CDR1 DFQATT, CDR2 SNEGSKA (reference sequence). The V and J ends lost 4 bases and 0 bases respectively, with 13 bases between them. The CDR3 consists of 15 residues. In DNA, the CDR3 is TGCAGTGCTATCCAGGGGTCGAGCTCCTACAATGAGCAGTTCTTC. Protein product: CSAIQGSSSYNEQFF.

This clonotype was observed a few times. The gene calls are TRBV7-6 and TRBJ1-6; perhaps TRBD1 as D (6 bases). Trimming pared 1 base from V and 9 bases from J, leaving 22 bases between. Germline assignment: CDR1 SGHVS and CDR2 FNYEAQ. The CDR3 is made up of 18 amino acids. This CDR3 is CASSLGFGGGERVSPLHF. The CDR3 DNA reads TGTGCCAGCAGCTTAGGTTTCGGGGGCGGCGAAAGAGTTTCACCCCTCCACTTT. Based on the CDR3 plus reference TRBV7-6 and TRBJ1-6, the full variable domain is GAGVSQSPRYKVTKRGQDVALRCDPISGHVSLYWYRQALGQGPEFLTYFNYEAQQDKSGLPNDRFSAERPEGSISTLTIQRTEQRDSAMYRCASSLGFGGGERVSPLHFGNGTRLTVT.

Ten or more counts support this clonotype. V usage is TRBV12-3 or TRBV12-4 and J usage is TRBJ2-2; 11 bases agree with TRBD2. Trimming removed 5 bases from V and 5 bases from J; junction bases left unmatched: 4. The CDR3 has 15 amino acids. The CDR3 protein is CASSSTSGSTGELFF. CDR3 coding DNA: TGTGCCAGCAGTAGCACTAGCGGGAGTACCGGGGAGCTGTTTTTT.

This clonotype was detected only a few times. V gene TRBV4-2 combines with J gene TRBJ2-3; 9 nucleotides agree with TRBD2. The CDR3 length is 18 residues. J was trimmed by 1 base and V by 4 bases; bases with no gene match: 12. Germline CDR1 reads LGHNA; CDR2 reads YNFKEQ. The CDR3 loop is CASSLVSGRGGGTDTQYF. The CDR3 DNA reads TGTGCCAGCAGCCTGGTGTCTGGGCGGGGGGGCGGCACAGATACGCAGTATTTT.

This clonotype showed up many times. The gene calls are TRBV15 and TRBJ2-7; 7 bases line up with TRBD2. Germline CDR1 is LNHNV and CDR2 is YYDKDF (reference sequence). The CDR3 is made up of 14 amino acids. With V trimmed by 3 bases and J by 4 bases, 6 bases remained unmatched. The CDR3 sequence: CATSSNIGGYEQYF. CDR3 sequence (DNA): TGTGCCACCAGCAGCAACATCGGGGGGTACGAGCAGTACTTC.

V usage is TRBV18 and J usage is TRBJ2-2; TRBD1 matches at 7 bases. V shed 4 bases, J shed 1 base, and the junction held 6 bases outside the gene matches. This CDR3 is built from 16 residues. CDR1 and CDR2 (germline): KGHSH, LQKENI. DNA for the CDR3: TGTGCCAGCTCACTTTCGACAGGGTTGAACACCGGGGAGCTGTTTTTT. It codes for CASSLSTGLNTGELFF.

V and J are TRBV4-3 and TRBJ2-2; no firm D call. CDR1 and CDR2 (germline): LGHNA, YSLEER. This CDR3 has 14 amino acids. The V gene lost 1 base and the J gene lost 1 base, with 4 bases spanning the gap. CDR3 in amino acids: CASSQVLNTGELFF. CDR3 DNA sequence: TGCGCCAGCAGCCAAGTTCTGAACACCGGGGAGCTGTTTTTT.

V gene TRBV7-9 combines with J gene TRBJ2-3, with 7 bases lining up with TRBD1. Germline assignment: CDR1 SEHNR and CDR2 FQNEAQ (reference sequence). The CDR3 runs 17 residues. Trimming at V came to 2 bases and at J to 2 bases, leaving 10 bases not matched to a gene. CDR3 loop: CASSLTGTEKVTDTQYF. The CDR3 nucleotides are TGTGCCAGCAGCTTAACCGGGACAGAGAAAGTCACAGATACGCAGTATTTT.

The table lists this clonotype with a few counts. The CDR3 nucleotides read TGTGCCAGCAGCTTATTTAGCACCGGGGAGCTGTTTTTT. This gives the protein CASSLFSTGELFF. V and J are TRBV7-3 and TRBJ2-2, with unresolved D. CDR1 is SGHTA and CDR2 is FQGTGA in the germline V gene. This CDR3 is built from 13 residues. Between the trimmed V and J ends, which lost 2 bases and 4 bases, there was a span of 5 bases.

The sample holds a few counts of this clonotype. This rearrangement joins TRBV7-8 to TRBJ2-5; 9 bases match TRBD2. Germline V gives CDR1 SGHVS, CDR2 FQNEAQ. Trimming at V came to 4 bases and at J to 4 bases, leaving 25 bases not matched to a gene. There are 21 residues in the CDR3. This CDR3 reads CASSYHPRNSGSEDGRETQYF. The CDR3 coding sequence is TGTGCCAGCAGCTACCACCCCCGGAATAGCGGGAGTGAAGACGGGAGAGAGACCCAGTACTTC.

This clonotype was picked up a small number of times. CDR3 region: CASSLEAGRIAGELFF. CDR3 DNA sequence: TGCGCCAGCAGCTTGGAAGCAGGGAGGATCGCCGGGGAGCTGTTTTTT. The chain couples TRBV5-1 to TRBJ2-2, with D perhaps TRBD2 (6 bases). The germline V gene encodes CDR1 SGHRS and CDR2 YFSETQ. The CDR3 spans 16 residues. Trimming cost V 0 bases and J 6 bases, with 15 bases left between them.

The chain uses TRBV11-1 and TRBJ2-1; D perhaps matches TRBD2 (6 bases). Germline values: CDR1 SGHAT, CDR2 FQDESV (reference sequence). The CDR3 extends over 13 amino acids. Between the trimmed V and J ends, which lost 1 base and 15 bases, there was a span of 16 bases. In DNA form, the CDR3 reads TGTGCCAGCAGCTTAGGAGTGGAGGGGATTTGGTTCTTC. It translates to CASSLGVEGIWFF.

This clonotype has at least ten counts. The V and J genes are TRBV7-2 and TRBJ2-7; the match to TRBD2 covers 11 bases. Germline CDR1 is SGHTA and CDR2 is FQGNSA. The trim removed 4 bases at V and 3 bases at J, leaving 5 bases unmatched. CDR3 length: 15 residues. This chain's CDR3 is CASSSRGTSGYEQYF. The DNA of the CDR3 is TGTGCCAGCAGCTCGAGGGGGACTAGCGGCTACGAGCAGTACTTC.

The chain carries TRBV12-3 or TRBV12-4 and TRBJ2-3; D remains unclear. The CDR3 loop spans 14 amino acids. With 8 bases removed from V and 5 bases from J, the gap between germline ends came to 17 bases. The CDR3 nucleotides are TGTGCCAGCGGCACGGATCGCGCCAGAGATACGCAGTATTTT. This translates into CASGTDRARDTQYF.

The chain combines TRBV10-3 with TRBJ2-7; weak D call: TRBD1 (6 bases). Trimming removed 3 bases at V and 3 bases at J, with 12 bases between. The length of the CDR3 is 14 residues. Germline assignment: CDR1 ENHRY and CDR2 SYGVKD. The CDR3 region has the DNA TGTGCCATCAGTGAACAGGGCGGCTTCTACGAGCAGTACTTC. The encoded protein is CAISEQGGFYEQYF.

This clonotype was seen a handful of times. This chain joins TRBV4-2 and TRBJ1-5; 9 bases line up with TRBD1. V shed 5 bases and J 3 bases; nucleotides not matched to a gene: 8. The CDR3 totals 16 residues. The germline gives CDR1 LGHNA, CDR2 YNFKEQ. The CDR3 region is CASSSGQGPSNQPQHF. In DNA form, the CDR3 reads TGTGCCAGCAGCTCCGGACAGGGGCCCTCCAATCAGCCCCAGCATTTT.

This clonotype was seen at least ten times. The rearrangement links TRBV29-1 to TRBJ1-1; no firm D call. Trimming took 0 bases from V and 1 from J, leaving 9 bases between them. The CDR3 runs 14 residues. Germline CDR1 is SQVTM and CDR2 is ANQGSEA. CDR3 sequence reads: CSVEDQASNTEAFF. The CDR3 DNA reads TGCAGCGTTGAAGATCAGGCGTCGAACACTGAAGCTTTCTTT. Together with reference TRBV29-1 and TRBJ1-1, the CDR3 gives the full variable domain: SAVISQKPSRDICQRGTSLTIQCQVDSQVTMMFWYRQQPGQSLTLIATANQGSEATYESGFVIDKFPISRPNLTFSTLTVSNMSPEDSSIYLCSVEDQASNTEAFFGQGTRLTVV.